Below, one T cell receptor beta chain is given with its context. The target of this receptor is not known. No qualities accompany the bases; no much larger clone lies one base away. Participants in the prospective study were enrolled through a virtual design, were aged roughly 18 to 90 years, and lived in roughly 24 United States geographic areas. In the prospective study, cohorts were assigned on the basis of participant-reported clinical history obtained from a screening survey and a study questionnaire. In the prospective study, whole blood, serum and a nasopharyngeal or oropharyngeal swab were collected from each participant by mobile phlebotomists. Prospective study participants could optionally give additional blood draws and questionnaires over a roughly 2-month period. Blood samples from the prospective study were shipped frozen or at room temperature prior to DNA extraction. These data are taken from a study of blood T cell repertoires in COVID-19 (dated by TCRdb to about 2020). Describing the broader study: Samples from collaborators originated in the United States, Italy and Spain and spanned both the acute and convalescent phases of COVID-19. The material from the prospective study consisted of cDNA or gDNA derived from T cells, B-cell-depleted T cells, or PBMCs. Subjects who had been exposed to COVID-19, were actively infected with it, or had recovered from it provided the deeply sampled blood TCRbeta repertoires that made up the dataset. The repertoires were made available in a free public database intended to serve as a resource for research on the immune response to SARS-CoV-2. The samples were drawn from two sources: the first 160 participants of the ongoing ImmuneRACE study, and over 950 subjects contributed by 6 global collaborators. A de-identified subject ID, COVID-19 status, age in years and sex were almost always included in the sample metadata. Where available, HLA class I and class II types were obtained from metadata supplied by the sample provider rather than from assay-based typing. Study-wide findings and limitations: How much clinical and demographic metadata was included differed by source and by participant, and the metadata was provided uncurated.

V loses 5 bases, J loses 6 bases, and the germline ends lie 17 bases apart. Looking up the germline V gene (reference sequence) yields CDR1 MNHEY and CDR2 SMNVEV. The cysteine opens and the phenylalanine closes a CDR3 of 15 amino acids. Only CDR3 DNA is held: 45 bases, read in frame from base 1. TCRbeta CDR3 regions were amplified from genomic DNA using the immunoSEQ Assay, a bias-controlled multiplex PCR. Per the source publication's procedure: Nucleated cell counts per sample were estimated from amplification of reference gene primers within the assay. To quantify the absolute abundance of each unique TCRbeta CDR3 rearrangement, sequence reads were collapsed and filtered. Productive Simpson clonality was computed per sample as the square root of Simpson's diversity index over productive rearrangements. Here the immuneACCESS table is served through TCRdb, limited to in-frame sequences with V and J called. Missing clones are a known gap in these copies; in checked studies unresolved V genes cover under half, and the rest lacks a known reason. For V, J and clone size, that table is used; D and trimming come from the DNA. Present in this sample are 400,000 or so clones, roughly 90% of which were seen just once. The ten largest clonotypes hold more than 2% of the sample.

The clonotype was recovered from a woman between 40 and 50 years old with acute COVID-19. The sample taken for sequencing was PBMCs or T cells enriched from blood (not recorded which). This chain joins TRBV27 to TRBJ1-5, and perhaps TRBD1 as D gene, on 5 matching bases. The CDR3 region reads CASSPSGGEVQPQHF. The DNA sequence follows: TGTGCCAGCAGTCCCTCCGGGGGGGAAGTTCAGCCCCAGCATTTT.